Listed here are 2 T cell receptor beta chains from one sample, sequenced in a study of cytomegalovirus exposure and HLA in healthy donors. The PCR employed 60 Vbeta primers together with 13 Jbeta primers. Some clones are missing from TCRdb's copy, which holds only in-frame ones; the method was immunoSEQ multiplex PCR. The sample records 87,000 or so clones, 6% to 9% being singletons. The sample taken for sequencing was PBMCs. The origin of the receptors is a man between 50 and 59 years old in good health and CMV-seronegative.

In this sample, this clone turned up a few times. This chain links TRBV5-1 with TRBJ2-7; a weak D match, TRBD1 (5 bases). Per germline, CDR1 SGHRS and CDR2 YFSETQ. Trimming shortened V by 0 bases and J by 2 bases, and 9 bases separated the two germline ends. There are 14 residues in the CDR3. The CDR3 here is CASSLGRDAYEQYF. For the CDR3, the DNA is TGCGCCAGCAGCTTGGGCAGGGATGCCTACGAGCAGTACTTC. The full variable domain, in which reference TRBV5-1 and TRBJ2-7 provide the parts outside the CDR3, is KAGVTQTPRYLIKTRGQQVTLSCSPISGHRSVSWYQQTPGQGLQFLFEYFSETQRNKGNFPGRFSGRQFSNSRSEMNVSTLELGDSALYLCASSLGRDAYEQYFGPGTRLTVT.

This clone was detected only a few times. The chain employs TRBV6-1 and TRBJ1-2, with 7 bases fitting TRBD1. Germline V gives CDR1 MNHNS, CDR2 SASEGT. J lost 4 bases, V lost 9 bases, and 11 bases had no gene match. The CDR3 totals 14 residues. The DNA of the CDR3 is TGTGCCAGTTCAGTTGGGACAGACTCCTATGGCTACACCTTC. It translates to CASSVGTDSYGYTF.